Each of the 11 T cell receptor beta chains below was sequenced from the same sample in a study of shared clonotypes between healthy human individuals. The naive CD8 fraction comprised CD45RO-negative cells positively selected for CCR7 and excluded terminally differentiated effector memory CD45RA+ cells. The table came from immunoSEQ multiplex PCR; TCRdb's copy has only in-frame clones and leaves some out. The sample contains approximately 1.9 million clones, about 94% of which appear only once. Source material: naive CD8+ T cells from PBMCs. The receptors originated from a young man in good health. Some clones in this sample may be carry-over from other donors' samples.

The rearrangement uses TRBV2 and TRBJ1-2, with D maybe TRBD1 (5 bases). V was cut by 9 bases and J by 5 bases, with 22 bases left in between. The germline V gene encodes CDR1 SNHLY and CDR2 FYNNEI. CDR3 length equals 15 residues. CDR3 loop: CARGPGTINLYGYTF. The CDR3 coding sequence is TGTGCCAGGGGACCCGGGACCATAAACTTATATGGCTACACCTTC.

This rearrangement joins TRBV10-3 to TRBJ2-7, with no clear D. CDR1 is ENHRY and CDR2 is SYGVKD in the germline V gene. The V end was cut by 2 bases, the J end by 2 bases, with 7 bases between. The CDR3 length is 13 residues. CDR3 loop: CAISEHRAYEQYF. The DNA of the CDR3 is TGTGCCATCAGTGAGCATAGGGCCTACGAGCAGTACTTC.

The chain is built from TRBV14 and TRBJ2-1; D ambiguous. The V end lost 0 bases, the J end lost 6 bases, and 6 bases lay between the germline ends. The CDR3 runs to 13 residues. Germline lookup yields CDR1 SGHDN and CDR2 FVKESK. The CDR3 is CASSQDWFNEQFF. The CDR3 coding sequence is TGTGCCAGCAGCCAAGATTGGTTCAATGAGCAGTTCTTC.

The CDR3 here is CASSLEGGYEQYF. The CDR3 DNA follows: TGTGCCAGCAGCTTAGAGGGGGGGTACGAGCAGTACTTC. The rearrangement links TRBV7-9 to TRBJ2-7; D possibly corresponds to TRBD2 (7 bases). The CDR3 spans 13 residues. Germline loops: CDR1 SEHNR, CDR2 FQNEAQ (reference sequence). Between the trimmed V and J ends, which lost 1 base and 4 bases, there was a span of 8 bases. The full variable domain, in which reference TRBV7-9 and TRBJ2-7 provide the parts outside the CDR3, is DTGVSQNPRHKITKRGQNVTFRCDPISEHNRLYWYRQTLGQGPEFLTYFQNEAQLEKSRLLSDRFSAERPKGSFSTLEIQRTEQGDSAMYLCASSLEGGYEQYFGPGTRLTVT.

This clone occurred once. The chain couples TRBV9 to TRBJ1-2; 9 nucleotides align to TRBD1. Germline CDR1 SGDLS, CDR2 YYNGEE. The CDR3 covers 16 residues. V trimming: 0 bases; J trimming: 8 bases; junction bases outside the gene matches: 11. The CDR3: CASSVGRQGDLYGYTF. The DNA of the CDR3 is TGTGCCAGCAGCGTAGGCCGACAGGGGGATTTGTACGGCTACACCTTC.

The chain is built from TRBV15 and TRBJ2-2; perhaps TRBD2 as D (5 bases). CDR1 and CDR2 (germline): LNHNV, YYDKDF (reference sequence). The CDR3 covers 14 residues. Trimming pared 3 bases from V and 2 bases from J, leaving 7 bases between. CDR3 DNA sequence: TGTGCCACCAGCAGCACTAGAAACACCGGGGAGCTGTTTTTT. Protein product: CATSSTRNTGELFF.

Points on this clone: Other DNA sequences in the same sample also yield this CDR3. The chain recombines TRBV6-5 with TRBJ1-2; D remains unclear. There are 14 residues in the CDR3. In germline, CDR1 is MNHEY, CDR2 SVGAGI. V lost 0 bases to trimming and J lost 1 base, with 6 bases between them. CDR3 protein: CASSYSPVNYGYTF. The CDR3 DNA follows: TGTGCCAGCAGTTACTCCCCAGTTAACTATGGCTACACCTTC.

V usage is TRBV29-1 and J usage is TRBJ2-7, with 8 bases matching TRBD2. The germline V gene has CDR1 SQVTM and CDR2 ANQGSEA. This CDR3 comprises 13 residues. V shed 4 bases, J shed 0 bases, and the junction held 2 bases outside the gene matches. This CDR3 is CSVVLADSYEQYF. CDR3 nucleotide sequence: TGCAGCGTTGTACTAGCGGACTCCTACGAGCAGTACTTC.

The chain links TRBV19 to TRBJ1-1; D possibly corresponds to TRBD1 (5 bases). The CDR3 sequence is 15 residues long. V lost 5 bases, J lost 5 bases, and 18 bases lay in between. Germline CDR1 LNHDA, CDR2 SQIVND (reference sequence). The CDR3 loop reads CASSPSRGGRTEAFF. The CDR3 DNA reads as TGTGCCAGTAGTCCCAGTCGGGGGGGAAGGACTGAAGCTTTCTTT.

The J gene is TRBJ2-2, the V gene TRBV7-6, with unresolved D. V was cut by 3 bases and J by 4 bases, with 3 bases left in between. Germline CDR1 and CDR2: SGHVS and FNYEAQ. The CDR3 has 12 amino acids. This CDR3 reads CASSFSTGELFF. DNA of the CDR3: TGTGCCAGCAGCTTTAGCACCGGGGAGCTGTTTTTT.

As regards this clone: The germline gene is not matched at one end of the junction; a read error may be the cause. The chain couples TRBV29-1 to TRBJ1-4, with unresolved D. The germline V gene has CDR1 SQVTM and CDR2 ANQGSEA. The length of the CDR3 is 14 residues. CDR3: CSVEEGPTSEKLFF. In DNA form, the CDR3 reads TGCAGCGTTGAAGAAGGACCTACTAGTGAAAAACTGTTTTTT.